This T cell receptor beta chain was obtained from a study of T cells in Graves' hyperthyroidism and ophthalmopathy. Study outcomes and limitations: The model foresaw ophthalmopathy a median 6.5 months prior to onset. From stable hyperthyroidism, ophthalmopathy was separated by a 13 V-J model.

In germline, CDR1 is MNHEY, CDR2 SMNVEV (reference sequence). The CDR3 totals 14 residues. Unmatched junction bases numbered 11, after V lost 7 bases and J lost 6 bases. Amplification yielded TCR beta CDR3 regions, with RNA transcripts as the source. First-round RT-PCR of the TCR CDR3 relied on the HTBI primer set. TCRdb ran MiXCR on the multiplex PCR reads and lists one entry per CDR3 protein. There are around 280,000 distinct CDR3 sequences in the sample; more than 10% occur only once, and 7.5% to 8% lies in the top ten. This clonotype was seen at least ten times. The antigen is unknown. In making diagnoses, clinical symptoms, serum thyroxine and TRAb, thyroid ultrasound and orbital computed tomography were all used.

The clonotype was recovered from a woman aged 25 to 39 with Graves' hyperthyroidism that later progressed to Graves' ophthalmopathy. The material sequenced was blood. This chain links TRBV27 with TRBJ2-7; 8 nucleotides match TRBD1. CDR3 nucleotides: TGTGCCAGCACCCTGACAGGGGTGGGGCTCGAGCAGTACTTC. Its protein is CASTLTGVGLEQYF.